This paragraph covers one T cell receptor (beta chain) sequence. This entry is derived from a study of T cells expressing NK-cell markers. From its re-call of the 5' RACE reads, TCRdb lists each CDR3 protein once, without DNA. The ten top clones account for roughly 3.4%, within a sample of about 540,000 distinct CDR3 sequences. The CDR3 covers 16 residues. Germline V gene sequence: CDR1 SGHDT, CDR2 YYEEEE. The receptor comes from a man aged 18 to 29 in good health. The V and J genes are TRBV5-6 and TRBJ2-3; checking the TCRdb D call of TRBD2 is not possible without DNA. Sequencing input: blood T cells: a sorted CD56 or NKG2C T cell subset, CD4+ or CD8+ T cells, or bulk PBMC T cells (not recorded which). CDR3: CASSLELAGVKDTQYF.